This T cell receptor (beta chain) was profiled in a study of T-cell reconstitution after alpha-beta-depleted transplantation in children. Unique molecular identifiers were incorporated during preparation of the TCRbeta library. A single record per CDR3 protein comes from TCRdb applying MiXCR to the PCR reads. Of over 550,000 distinct CDR3 sequences detected, roughly a tenth appear once; the ten largest clones hold about 4.3%. This clonotype was found a few times. The V end lost 3 bases, the J end lost 9 bases, and 19 bases lay between the germline ends. Germline CDR1 is SNHLY and CDR2 is FYNNEI. The CDR3 contains 15 residues.

The TCR comes from a human donor who donated a stem cell graft to a child with acute myeloid leukemia. The V and J genes are TRBV2 and TRBJ2-3; perhaps TRBD1 as D (5 bases). Sequenced material: PBMCs from the stem cell graft donor, taken from the stem cell graft. This CDR3 reads CASSDASEPAGTQYF. As DNA, the CDR3 is TGTGCCAGCAGTGACGCCAGTGAACCGGCAGGGACGCAGTATTTT.